The entry that follows covers one TCR beta chain sequence. Its antigen is as yet unknown. This sample is drawn from a study of cytomegalovirus exposure and HLA in healthy donors. Study overall: A previous analysis identified 100 million to 120 million unique TCR beta sequences derived from approximately 190 million T cells. Whole-study findings and limits: TCR beta V segments were, for the most part, productive about 90% or about 30% of the time in an earlier analysis. At a 0.05 false discovery rate, a later analysis found 15,000 to 20,000 TCR beta sequences to be associated with HLA alleles.

This PCR relied on a set of 60 Vbeta primers and 13 Jbeta primers. Profiled with immunoSEQ multiplex PCR; TCRdb holds only in-frame clones, not every one. The sample records more than 85,000 clones, less than 85% being singletons. The CDR3 has 16 residues. CDR1 is MGHRA and CDR2 is YSYEKL in the germline V gene. With 0 bases clipped from V and 0 bases from J, the junction kept 4 bases outside the gene matches. The chain uses TRBV4-1 and TRBJ2-5, with 7 bases aligning to TRBD1. Material: PBMCs. This receptor was identified in a man younger than 40 in good health and CMV-seropositive. The chain's CDR3 is CASSQEGQQYQETQYF. The CDR3 DNA reads TGCGCCAGCAGCCAAGAGGGACAGCAGTACCAAGAGACCCAGTACTTC.